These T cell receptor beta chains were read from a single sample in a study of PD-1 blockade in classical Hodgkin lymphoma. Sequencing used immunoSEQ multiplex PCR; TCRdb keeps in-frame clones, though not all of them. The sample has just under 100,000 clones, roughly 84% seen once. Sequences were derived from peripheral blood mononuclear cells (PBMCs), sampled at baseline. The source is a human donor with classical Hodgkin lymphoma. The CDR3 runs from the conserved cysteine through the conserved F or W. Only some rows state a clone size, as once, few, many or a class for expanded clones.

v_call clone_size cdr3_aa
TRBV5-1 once CASSLEGWSYNEQFF
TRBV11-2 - CASSFAEGRGTDTQYF
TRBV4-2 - CASSQRAGQIYEQYF
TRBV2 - CASRTHTGSDGELFF
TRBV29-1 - CSVGGGEPEEQYF
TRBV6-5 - CASSYYGTGRGETQYF
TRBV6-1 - CASRKRADPEAFF
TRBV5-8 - CASSLRAETHTDTQYF
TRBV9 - CASSVSLFSSYEQYF
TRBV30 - CAWNRQAQETQYF
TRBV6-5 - CASSYARVGGYTF
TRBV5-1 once CASSLRAGDVGELFF
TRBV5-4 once CASSWGDTEAFF
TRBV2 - CASLIGVEQYF
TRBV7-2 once CASSLGRGRETQYF
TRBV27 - CASRKGTGVLEKLFF
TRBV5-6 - CASSFPAGTSQETQYF
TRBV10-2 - CASSEQWPYNEQFF
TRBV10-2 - CASRRQGIETQYF
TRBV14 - CASSQELSVNEQFF
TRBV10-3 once CAISAGTSGGKETQYF
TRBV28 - CASSLRLYGYTF
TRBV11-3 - CASSLGGQSSTDTQYF
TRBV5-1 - CASSWDTPGNEQFF
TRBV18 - CASTPTSGASYEQYF
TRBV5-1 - CASSLALGGTDTQYF
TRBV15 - CATSGSGRAADTQYF
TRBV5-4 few CASSLVQGGSDTQYF
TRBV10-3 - CAIRAGSRTDTQYF
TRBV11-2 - CASSGRDLYTGELFF
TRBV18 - CASSPTGGNTEAFF
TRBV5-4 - CASSPRDGATNEKLFF
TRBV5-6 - CASSSVGRAEQPQHF
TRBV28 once CASSLGGVRSHEQFF
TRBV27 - CASSFHGQGGQPQHF
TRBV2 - CASMREGLPYNEQFF
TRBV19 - CASSTRHLFQPQHF
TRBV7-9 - CASSLALGTGRDNEQFF
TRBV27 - CASSSAGLANNEQFF
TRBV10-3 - CAISESGENEKLFF
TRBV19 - CASSIGVSQPQHF
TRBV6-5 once CASSYSLGTGYYEQYF
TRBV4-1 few CASSQSGGGTGGPLAKNIQYF
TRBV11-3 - CASSSGTGKTYEQYF
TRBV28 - CASSILGNTEAFF
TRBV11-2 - CASEGQSSTDTQYF
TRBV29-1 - CRAGTAYNEQFF
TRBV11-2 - CASTPGGSGAAGETQYF
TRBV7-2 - CASSLDRANYGYTF
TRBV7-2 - CASSPGPGRGETQYF
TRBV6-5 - CATSQVLQETQYF
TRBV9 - CASSASLEGSGDGELFF
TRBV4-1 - CASSQLQGASTDTQYF
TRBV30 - CAWTRASHDNEQFF
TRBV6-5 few CASSGLATDTQYF
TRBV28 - CASSLSVAQVYEQYF
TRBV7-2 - CASSFRGNTEAFF
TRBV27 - CASSFLDRAPKDEQYF
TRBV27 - CASSLWRPSGANVLTF
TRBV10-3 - CAISPRDRRFNYGYTF